The sequence of this T cell receptor beta chain was determined in a study of long-term antiretroviral therapy in people with HIV. Notes on the study in general: Dominance of pre-ART expanded clones persisted, fluctuating and often declining after ART.

Details on this clone: Its specificity is unknown.

Each specimen consisted of about 0.9-10 million cryopreserved PBMC prior to extraction of DNA. A v3.0 immunoSEQ assay was performed at survey level. Profiling relied on immunoSEQ multiplex PCR, and the TCRdb table lists in-frame clones only, not all of them. Of roughly 20,000 clones in the sample, 87% are singletons; the top ten hold over 4%. This sample comprised unsorted PBMCs, obtained 2.1 years after starting antiretroviral therapy. This TCR derives from a man between 18 and 35 years old with HIV.

Written as DNA, the CDR3 is TGTGCCAGCAGTTTCGGACGTGAAAAACTGTTTTTT. Protein sequence: CASSFGREKLFF. The chain is built from TRBV7-9 and TRBJ1-4; D is uncertain. Germline V CDR1 and CDR2: SEHNR, FQNEAQ (reference sequence). The ends were cut back, 6 bases at V and 7 bases at J, with 9 bases in the middle. The CDR3 has 12 amino acids.